What follows is one TCR beta chain and its context. The data belong to a study of molecular identifiers for immune sequencing clone quantification. Trimming took 5 bases from V and 2 from J, leaving 7 bases between them. The CDR3 contains 13 residues. The V gene's germline CDR1 is PRHDT and CDR2 FYEKMQ (reference sequence). TCRdb analysed the PCR reads with MiXCR anew, one entry per CDR3 protein. Among approximately 550,000 distinct CDR3 sequences listed, roughly 26% were seen once. The sequencing sample was made of naive CD8+ T cells from blood, with Jurkat cell RNA spiked in. Stated subset: FACS-sorted CD8+CD4-CCR7+CD45RA+ naive T cells. This chain uses TRBV13 with TRBJ1-3, with D perhaps matching TRBD1 (5 bases). The sequence was collected from a human donor in good health. Some libraries in this study had Jurkat cell RNA spiked in. The CDR3 bases are TGTGCCAGCAGCGCGGACACTGGAAACACCATATATTTT. It is translated as CASSADTGNTIYF.